This T cell receptor beta chain was recovered during a study of shared clonotypes between healthy human individuals (dated by TCRdb to 2018 to 2020). Regarding the research as a whole: The cohort included three men and a couple of women between 18 and 49 years of age. To estimate repertoire size and how much clonotype sharing occurs between individuals, the study deeply sequenced the blood TCR repertoires of about five healthy adults. To increase sequencing depth and limit assay-specific biases, different laboratories used diverse techniques to prepare libraries and sequence TCR repertoires. Leukapheresis yielded between about 0.85 and 10 billion PBMCs per donor. Per donor, three plates each were used for CD4 naive and CD4 memory, two for CD8 naive, and one for CD8 memory.

Using the deep immunoSEQ assay, multiplex PCR amplified TCR CDR3 regions from genomic DNA. Genomic DNA extracted from each cell subset was distributed evenly over all wells of several immunoSEQ 96-well plates, and each plate served as one replicate. For sorted subsets, roughly 190 ng of genomic DNA, equivalent to 25,000 to 35,000 T cell genomes, went into each replicate PCR. The purified libraries were quantified using a Qubit 3.0 fluorometer, sized with a Bioanalyzer 2100, and then quantified again using the KAPA Library Quantification kit. A separate single-read 150-cycle Illumina NextSeq 550 flow cell was used to sequence each immunoSEQ 96-well plate. From the authors' description of their analysis: Because the immunoSEQ output included only junctional sequences and no quality scores, the filtering could not be the same as the filtering used for full-length reads. Sequences were annotated with PyIR, a Python wrapper for IgBLAST v1.9, using IMGT germline references to assign V/J genes and CDR3. Any read was removed if the V/J assignment was weak (E-value above 1e-6), the CDR3 was missing, or the read contained stop codons, out-of-frame junctions, or ambiguous translated residues. V3J clonotypes were defined as sequences sharing an identical inferred V gene, J gene, and CDR3 amino acid sequence. Percentage overlap between repertoires was computed as shared unique clonotypes divided by the size of the smaller repertoire. Richness of each repertoire was evaluated using RTK rarefaction, the Chao1 estimator, and Recon v2.1 estimates of unobserved clonotypes. OLGA was used to compute generation probabilities for all TCRbeta clonotypes that the gDNA method yielded from a few donors. TCRdb took over this immuneACCESS table, retaining in-frame rearrangements with V and J assigned. Such tables are incomplete; in checked studies, under half of the missing clones stem from an unresolved V gene, and the remainder is unexplained. V, J and clone size derive from that table, while D and trimming were established from the DNA sequence. In this sample the table shows over a million clones, 96% of which occur a single time. The top ten clones comprise 1% to 1.5% of the sample.

Healthy HIV-negative adults with no recently reported acute infections or vaccinations were included as donors. All donors were Caucasian adults living in Nashville, Tennessee, USA. CD4+ T cells were enriched by magnetic negative selection; naive cells were then positively selected on CD45RA, and the negative fraction formed the memory subset. Blood was obtained by leukapheresis, after which PBMCs were separated by Ficoll-Histopaque density gradient centrifugation and cryopreserved in liquid nitrogen vapor phase. Analytical flow cytometry was used to check the purity and quantity of each magnetically sorted T cell population. From each sorted fraction, genomic DNA was isolated and quantified by UV absorbance on a Nanodrop 2000c. As for this clone: What antigen it recognizes has not been identified. No base-level quality is on record; no much larger clone is a single base apart.

Overall study results and their limits: Incomplete sequencing was indicated by rarefaction of sorted-subset datasets, despite the large sequencing depth. Sampling was restricted to blood, and TCR repertoires in tissues likely differ from the TCR repertoires found in blood. Roughly 5.2% of naive CD4, around 4% of naive CD8, about 2.4% of memory CD4, and over 0.35% of memory CD8 clonotypes were shared across a few donors. Pairwise subsampling indicated that sequencing depth was expected to affect the degree of clonotype sharing among donors. The small number of donors limited the genetic and exposure-history diversity represented. Naive subsets generally had larger estimated clonotype richness than memory subsets did. Higher generation probabilities were observed for clonotypes shared by all four sorted-subset donors than for non-shared clonotypes.

The receptor was isolated from a man aged 25 to 40 in good health. Material: naive CD4+ T cells sorted from blood. The intended sense of this specimen's cell subset or site label: CD45RA+ positively selected.

The sequence in DNA is TGTGCCAGCAGTTCTCCGACAGGAACAAATGAAAAACTGTTTTTT. This codes for CASSSPTGTNEKLFF. The rearrangement joined TRBV5-4 to TRBJ1-4, and possibly TRBD1, on 6 matching bases. Per the germline V gene (reference sequence), SGHNT is the CDR1 and YYREEE is the CDR2. The CDR3 numbers 15 residues from cysteine through phenylalanine. CDR3 DNA only is kept here, 45 bases in frame from base 1. A distance of 16 bases separates the germline ends of V and J, which lose 5 bases and 5 bases respectively.